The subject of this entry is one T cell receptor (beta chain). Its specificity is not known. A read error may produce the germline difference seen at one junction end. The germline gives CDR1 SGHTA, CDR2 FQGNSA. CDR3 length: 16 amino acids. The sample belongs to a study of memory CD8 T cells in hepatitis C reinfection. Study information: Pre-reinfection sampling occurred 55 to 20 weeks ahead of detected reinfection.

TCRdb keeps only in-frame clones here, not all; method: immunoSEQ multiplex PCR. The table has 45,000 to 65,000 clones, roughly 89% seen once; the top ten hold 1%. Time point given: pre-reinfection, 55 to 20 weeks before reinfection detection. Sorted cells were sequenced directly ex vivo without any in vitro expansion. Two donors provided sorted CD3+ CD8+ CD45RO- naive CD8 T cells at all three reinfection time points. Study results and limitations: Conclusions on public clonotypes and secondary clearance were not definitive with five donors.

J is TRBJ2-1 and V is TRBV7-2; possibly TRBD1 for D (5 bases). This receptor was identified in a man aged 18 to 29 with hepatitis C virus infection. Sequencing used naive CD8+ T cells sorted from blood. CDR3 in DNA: TGTGCCAGCGGCTTACAAGGACACCTCTCCTACAATGAGCAGTTCTTC. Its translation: CASGLQGHLSYNEQFF.